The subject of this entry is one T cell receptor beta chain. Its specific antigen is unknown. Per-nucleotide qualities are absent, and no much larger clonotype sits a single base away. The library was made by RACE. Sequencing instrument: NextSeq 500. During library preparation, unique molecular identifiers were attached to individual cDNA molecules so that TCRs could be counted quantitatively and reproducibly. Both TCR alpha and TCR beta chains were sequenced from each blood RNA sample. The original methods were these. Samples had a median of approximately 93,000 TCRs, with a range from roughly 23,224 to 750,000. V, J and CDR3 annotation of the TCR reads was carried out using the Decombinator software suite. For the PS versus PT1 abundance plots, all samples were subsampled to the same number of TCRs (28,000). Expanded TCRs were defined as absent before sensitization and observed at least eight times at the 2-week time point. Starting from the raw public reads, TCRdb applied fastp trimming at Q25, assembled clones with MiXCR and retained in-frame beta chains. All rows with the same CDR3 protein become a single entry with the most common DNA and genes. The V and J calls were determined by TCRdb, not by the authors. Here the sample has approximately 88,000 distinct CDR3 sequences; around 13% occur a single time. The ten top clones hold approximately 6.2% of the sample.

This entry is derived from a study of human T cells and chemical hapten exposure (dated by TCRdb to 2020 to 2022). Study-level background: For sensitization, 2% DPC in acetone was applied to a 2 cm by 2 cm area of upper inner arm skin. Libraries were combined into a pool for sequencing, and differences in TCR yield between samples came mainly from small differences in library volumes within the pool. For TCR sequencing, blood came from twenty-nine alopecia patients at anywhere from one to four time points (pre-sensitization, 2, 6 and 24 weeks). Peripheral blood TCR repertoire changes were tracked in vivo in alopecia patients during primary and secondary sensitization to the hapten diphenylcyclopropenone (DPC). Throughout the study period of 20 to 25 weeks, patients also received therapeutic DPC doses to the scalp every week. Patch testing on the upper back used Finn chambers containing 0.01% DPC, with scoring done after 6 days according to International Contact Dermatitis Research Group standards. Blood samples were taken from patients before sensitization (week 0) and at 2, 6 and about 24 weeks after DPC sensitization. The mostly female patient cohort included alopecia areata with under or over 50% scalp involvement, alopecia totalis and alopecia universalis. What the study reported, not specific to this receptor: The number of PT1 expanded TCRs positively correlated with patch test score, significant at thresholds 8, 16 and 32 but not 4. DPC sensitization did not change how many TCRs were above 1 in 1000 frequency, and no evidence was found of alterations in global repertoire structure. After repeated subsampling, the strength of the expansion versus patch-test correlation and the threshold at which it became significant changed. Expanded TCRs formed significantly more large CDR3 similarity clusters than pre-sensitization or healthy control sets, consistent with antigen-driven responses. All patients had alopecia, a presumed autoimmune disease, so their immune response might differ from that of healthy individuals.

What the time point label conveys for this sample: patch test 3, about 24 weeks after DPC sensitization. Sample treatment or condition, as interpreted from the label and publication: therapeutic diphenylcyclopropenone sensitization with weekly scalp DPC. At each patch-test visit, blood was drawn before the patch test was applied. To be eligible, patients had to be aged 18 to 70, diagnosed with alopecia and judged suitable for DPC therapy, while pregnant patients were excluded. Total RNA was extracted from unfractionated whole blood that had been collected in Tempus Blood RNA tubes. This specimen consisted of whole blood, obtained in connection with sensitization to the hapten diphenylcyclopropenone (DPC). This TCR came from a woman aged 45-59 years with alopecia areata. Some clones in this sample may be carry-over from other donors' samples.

The encoded CDR3 is CASSRGLAEGGNEQFF. The sequence in DNA is TGTGCCAGCAGCAGAGGACTAGCGGAGGGGGGCAATGAGCAGTTCTTC. Recombination joined TRBV11-2 with TRBJ2-1, and TRBD2 aligns with 10 junction nucleotides. Trimming removed 5 bases from V and 6 bases from J; the gene matches leave 10 bases unexplained. Sequences SGHAT (CDR1) and FQNNGV (CDR2) are obtained from the germline V gene. The CDR3 goes from the cysteine to the phenylalanine over 16 residues. CDR3 DNA only is kept here, 48 bases in frame from base 1.